This TCR beta chain was profiled in a study of response to subunit inactivated influenza vaccine. TCRdb redid the calling of the RT-PCR reads with MiXCR, one entry per CDR3 protein. This sample carries some 500,000 distinct CDR3 sequences, approximately 15% of them seen once, and the ten largest clones take roughly 3%. Study-wide points: That few new T cells are recruited by each seasonal influenza vaccination was the authors' suggestion.

V lost 2 bases, J lost 1 base, and 6 bases lay in between. CDR3 size: 13 residues. Germline lookup yields CDR1 SGHDT and CDR2 YYEEEE. Only a few counts were recorded for this clonotype. Antigen: not known. This receptor was identified in a man aged 50 to 69 who received an inactivated influenza vaccine. The V call is TRBV5-6, the J call TRBJ1-2; D gene unclear. The sample consisted of CD4+ T cells sorted from PBMCs, taken around 25 months after vaccination. CDR3 sequence reads: CASSLADNYGYTF. CDR3 nucleotides: TGTGCCAGCAGCTTAGCGGATAACTATGGCTACACCTTC.